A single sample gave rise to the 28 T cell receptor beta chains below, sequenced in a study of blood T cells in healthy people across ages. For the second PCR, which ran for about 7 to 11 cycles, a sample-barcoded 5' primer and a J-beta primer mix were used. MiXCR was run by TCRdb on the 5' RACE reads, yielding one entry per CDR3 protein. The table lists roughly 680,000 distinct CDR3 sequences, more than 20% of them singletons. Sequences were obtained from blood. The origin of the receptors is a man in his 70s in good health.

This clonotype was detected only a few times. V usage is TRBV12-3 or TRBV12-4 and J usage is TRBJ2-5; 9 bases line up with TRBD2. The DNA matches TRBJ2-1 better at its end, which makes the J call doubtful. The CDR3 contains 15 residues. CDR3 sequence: CASSFGLAGNNEQFF. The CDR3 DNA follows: TGTGCCAGCAGTTTCGGGCTAGCGGGGAACAATGAGCAGTTCTTC.

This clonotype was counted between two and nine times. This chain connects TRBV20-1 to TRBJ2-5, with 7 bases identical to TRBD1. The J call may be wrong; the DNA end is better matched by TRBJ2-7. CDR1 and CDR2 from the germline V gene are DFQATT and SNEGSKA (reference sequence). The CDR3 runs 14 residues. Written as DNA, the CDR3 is TGCAGTGCTAGAGTCCCCGGGACAGCCTACGAGCAGTACTTC. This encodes CSARVPGTAYEQYF.

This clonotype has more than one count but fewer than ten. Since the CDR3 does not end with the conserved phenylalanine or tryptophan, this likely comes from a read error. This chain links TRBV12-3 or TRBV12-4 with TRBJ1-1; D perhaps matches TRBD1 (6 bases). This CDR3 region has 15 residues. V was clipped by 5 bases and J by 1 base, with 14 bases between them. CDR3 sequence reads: CASSTTQGGNTEAFS. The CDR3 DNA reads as TGTGCCAGCAGTACGACACAGGGAGGGAACACTGAAGCTTTCTCT.

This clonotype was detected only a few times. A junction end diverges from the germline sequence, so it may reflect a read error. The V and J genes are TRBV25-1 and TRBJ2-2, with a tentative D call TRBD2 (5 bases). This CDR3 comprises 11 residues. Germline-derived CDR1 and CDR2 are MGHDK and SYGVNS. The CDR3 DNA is TGTGCCAGCAGTGATACCGGGGAGCTGTCTTTT. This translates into CASSDTGELSF.

DNA of the CDR3: TGTGCCAGCAGTTACTCGTGGGGGCTGGAGACCCAGTACTTC. It yields the protein CASSYSWGLETQYF. The chain joins TRBV6-2 or TRBV6-3 to TRBJ2-1; TRBD1 is a possible D gene (6 bases). The end of the DNA is better explained by TRBJ2-5, so the J call may be wrong. This CDR3 spans 14 amino acids. The germline CDR1 and CDR2 sequences are MNHEY and SVGEGT.

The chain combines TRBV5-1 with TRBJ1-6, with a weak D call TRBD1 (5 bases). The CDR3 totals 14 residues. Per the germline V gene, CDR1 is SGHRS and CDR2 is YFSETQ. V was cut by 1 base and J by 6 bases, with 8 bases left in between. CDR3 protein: CASSLQGGNSPLHF. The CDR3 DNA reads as TGCGCCAGCAGCTTGCAGGGCGGTAATTCACCCCTCCACTTT.

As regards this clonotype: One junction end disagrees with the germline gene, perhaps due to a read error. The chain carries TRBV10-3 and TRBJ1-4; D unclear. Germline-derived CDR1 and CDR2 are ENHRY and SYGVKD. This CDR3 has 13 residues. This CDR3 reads CAIREPFGEKLFF. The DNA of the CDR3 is TGTGCCATCCGTGAGCCCTTTGGGGAAAAACTGTTTTTT.

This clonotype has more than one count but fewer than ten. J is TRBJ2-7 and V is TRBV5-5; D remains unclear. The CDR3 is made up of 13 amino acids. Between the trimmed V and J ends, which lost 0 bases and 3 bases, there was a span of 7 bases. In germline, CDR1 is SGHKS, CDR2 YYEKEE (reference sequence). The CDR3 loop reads CASSLGLGYEQYF. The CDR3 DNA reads TGTGCCAGCAGCTTGGGTTTGGGCTACGAGCAGTACTTC.

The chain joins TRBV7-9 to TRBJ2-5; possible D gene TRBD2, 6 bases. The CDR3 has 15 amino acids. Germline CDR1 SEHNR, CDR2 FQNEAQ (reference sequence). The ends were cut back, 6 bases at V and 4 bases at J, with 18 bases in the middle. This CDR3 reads CASSGRTAVAETQYF. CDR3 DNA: TGTGCCAGCAGTGGGAGGACTGCCGTAGCAGAGACCCAGTACTTC.

CDR3 region: CASRITGGGTDTQYF. For the CDR3, the DNA is TGCGCCAGCAGAATAACAGGGGGCGGCACAGATACGCAGTATTTT. The chain combines TRBV5-1 with TRBJ2-3; 9 bases are a match to TRBD1. Germline lookup yields CDR1 SGHRS and CDR2 YFSETQ. This CDR3 contains 15 residues. V lost 5 bases, J lost 1 base, and 5 bases stayed unmatched.

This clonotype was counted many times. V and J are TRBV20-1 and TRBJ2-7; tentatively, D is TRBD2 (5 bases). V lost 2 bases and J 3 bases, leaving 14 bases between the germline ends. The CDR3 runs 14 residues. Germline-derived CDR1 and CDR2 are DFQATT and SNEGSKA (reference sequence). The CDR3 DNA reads TGCAGTGCTAGAAGACCGACTGGGAGCTACGAGCAGTACTTC. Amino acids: CSARRPTGSYEQYF.

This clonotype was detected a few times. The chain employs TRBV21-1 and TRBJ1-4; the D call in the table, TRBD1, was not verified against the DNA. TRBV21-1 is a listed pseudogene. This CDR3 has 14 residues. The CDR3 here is CASSKVGSGEKLFF. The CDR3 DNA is TGTGCCAGCAGCAAAGTTGGGTCCGGGGAAAAACTGTTTTTT.

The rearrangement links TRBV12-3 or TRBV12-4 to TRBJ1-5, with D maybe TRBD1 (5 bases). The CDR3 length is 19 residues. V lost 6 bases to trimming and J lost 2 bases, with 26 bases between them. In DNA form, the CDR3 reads TGTGCCAGCAGCCTACTCCGGGACTCACTACGGGCAGGCAATCAGCCCCAGCATTTT. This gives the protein CASSLLRDSLRAGNQPQHF.

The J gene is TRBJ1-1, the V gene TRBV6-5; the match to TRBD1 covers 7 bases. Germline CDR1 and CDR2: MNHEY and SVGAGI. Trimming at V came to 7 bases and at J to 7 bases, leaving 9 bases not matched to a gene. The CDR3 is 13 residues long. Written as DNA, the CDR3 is TGTGCCAGCACCCAATCTCGACAGGGTGAAGCTTTCTTT. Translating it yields CASTQSRQGEAFF.

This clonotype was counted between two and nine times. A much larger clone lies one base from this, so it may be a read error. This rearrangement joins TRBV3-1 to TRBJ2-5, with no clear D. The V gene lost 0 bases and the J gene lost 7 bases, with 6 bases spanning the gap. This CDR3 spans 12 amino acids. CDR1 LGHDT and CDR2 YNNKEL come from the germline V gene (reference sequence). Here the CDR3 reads CASSQDRATQYF. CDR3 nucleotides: TGTGCCAGCAGCCAAGATAGGGCGACCCAGTACTTC.

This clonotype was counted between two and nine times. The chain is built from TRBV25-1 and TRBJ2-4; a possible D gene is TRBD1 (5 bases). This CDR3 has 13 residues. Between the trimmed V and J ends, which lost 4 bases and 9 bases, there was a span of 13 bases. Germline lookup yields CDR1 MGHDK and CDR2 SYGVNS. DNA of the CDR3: TGTGCCAGCAGTGTACCAGGGTCGGGCATTCAGTACTTC. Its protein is CASSVPGSGIQYF.

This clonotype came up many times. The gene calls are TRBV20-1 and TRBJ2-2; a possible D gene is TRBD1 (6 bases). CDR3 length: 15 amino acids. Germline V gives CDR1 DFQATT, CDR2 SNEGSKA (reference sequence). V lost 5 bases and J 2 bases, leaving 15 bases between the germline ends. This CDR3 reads CSAVHRVRNTGELFF. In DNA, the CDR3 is TGCAGTGCTGTACACAGGGTTAGAAACACCGGGGAGCTGTTTTTT.

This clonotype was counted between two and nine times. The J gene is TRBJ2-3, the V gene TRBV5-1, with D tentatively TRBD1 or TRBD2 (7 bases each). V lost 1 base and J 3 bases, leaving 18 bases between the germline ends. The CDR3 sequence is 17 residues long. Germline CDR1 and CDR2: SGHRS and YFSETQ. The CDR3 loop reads CASSLSSAGQTTDTQYF. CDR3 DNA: TGCGCCAGCAGCTTGAGTTCAGCGGGACAGACAACAGATACGCAGTATTTT.

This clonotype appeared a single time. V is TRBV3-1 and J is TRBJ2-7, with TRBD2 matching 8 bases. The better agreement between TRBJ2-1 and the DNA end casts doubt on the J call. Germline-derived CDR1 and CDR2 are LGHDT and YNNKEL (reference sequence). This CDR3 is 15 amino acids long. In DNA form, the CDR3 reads TGTGCCAGCAGCGCCGGGACTAGTGTCCACAATGAGCAGTTCTTC. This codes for CASSAGTSVHNEQFF.

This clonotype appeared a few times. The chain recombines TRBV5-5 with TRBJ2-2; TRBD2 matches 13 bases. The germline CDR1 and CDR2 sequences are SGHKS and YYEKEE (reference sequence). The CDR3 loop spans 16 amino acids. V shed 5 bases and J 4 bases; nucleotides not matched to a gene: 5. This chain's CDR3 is CASRTWTSGSTGELFF. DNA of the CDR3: TGTGCCAGCAGGACATGGACTAGCGGGAGCACCGGGGAGCTGTTTTTT.

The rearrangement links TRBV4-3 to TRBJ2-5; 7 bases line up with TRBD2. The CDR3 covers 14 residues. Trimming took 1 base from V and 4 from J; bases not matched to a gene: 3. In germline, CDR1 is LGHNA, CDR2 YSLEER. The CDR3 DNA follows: TGCGCCAGCAGCCAAGGGGGGGGTCCAGAGACCCAGTACTTC. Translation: CASSQGGGPETQYF.

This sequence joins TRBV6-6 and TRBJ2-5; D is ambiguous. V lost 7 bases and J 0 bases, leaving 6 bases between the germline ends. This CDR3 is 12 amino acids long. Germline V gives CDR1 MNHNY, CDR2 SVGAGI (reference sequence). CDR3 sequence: CASTSYQETQYF. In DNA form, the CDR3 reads TGTGCCAGCACTTCATACCAAGAGACCCAGTACTTC.

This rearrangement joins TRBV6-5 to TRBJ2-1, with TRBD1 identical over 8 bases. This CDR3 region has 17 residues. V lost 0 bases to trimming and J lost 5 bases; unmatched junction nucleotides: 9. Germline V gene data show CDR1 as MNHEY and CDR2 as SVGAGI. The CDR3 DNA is TGTGCCAGCAGTTACTCAACCCCGGGACAGGTCGACAATGAGCAGTTCTTC. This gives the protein CASSYSTPGQVDNEQFF.

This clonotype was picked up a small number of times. The CDR3 protein is CSARREIYEQFF. The CDR3 nucleotides read TGCAGTGCTAGACGGGAGATCTATGAGCAGTTCTTC. The chain recombines TRBV20-1 with TRBJ2-5, with D tentatively TRBD2 (6 bases). Judging by the DNA end, TRBJ2-1 fits better; the J call may be wrong. CDR1 is DFQATT and CDR2 is SNEGSKA in the germline V gene (reference sequence). This CDR3 spans 12 amino acids.

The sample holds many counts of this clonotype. The CDR3 region has the DNA TGTGCCAGCAGGACCTCAGGTGGGGGGAATACGCAGTATTTT. Translated: CASRTSGGGNTQYF. This chain uses TRBV2 with TRBJ2-3; perhaps TRBD2 as D (6 bases). The CDR3 consists of 14 residues. Germline V gives CDR1 SNHLY, CDR2 FYNNEI. The ends were cut back, 6 bases at V and 7 bases at J, with 17 bases in the middle.

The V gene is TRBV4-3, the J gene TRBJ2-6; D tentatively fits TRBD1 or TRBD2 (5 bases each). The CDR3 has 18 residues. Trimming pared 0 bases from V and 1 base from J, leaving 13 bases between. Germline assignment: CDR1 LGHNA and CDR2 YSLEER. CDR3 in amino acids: CASSQDEGRVSGANVLTF. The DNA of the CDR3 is TGCGCCAGCAGCCAAGATGAGGGGCGCGTTTCTGGGGCCAACGTCCTGACTTTC.

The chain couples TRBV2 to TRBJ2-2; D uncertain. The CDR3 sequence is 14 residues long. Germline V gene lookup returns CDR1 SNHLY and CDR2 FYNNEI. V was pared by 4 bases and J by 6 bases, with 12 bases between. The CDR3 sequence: CASSGLPWPGELFF. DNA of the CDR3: TGTGCCAGCAGTGGGCTACCATGGCCCGGGGAGCTGTTTTTT.

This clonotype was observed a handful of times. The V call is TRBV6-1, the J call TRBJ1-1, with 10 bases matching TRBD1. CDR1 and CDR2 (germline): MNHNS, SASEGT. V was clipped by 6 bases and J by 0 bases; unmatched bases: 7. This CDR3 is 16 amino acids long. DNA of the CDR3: TGTGCCAGCAGACCGGGACAGGGGCTTATGAACACTGAAGCTTTCTTT. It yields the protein CASRPGQGLMNTEAFF.